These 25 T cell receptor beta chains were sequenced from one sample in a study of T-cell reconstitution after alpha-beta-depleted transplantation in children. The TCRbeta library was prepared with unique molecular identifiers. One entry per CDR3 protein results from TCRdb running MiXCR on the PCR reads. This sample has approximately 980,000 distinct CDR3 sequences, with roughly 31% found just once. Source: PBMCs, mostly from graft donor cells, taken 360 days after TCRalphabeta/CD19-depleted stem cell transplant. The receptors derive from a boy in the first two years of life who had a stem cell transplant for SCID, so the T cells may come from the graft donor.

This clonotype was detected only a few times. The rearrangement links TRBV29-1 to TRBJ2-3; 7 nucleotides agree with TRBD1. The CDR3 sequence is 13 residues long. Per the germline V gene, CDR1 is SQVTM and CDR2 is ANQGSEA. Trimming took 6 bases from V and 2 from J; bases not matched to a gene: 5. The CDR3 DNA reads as TGCAGCGTATACAGGGGAACCACAGATACGCAGTATTTT. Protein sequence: CSVYRGTTDTQYF.

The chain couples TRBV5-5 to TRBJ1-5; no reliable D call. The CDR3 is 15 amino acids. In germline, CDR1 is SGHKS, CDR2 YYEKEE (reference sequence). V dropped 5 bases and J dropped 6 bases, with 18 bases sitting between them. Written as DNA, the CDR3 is TGTGCCAGCAGTCTGGAACCCGGCGGGTCTCAGCCCCAGCATTTT. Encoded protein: CASSLEPGGSQPQHF. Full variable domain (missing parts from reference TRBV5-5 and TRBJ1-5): DAGVTQSPTHLIKTRGQQVTLRCSPISGHKSVSWYQQVLGQGPQFIFQYYEKEERGRGNFPDRFSARQFPNYSSELNVNALLLGDSALYLCASSLEPGGSQPQHFGDGTRLSIL.

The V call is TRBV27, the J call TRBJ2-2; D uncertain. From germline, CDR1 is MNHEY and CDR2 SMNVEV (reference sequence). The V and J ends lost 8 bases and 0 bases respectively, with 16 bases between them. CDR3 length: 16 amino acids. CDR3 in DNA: TGTGCCAGCGGATTTCAAGACGGACCGAACACCGGGGAGCTGTTTTTT. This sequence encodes CASGFQDGPNTGELFF.

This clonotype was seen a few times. As DNA, the CDR3 is TGTGCCAGTAATGGACGTTTTGGCTACACCTTC. Translated, it gives CASNGRFGYTF. The chain employs TRBV19 and TRBJ1-2; D remains unclear. Trimming stripped 7 bases from V and 7 bases from J, with 10 bases between. The CDR3 runs 11 residues. CDR1 and CDR2 (germline): LNHDA, SQIVND (reference sequence).

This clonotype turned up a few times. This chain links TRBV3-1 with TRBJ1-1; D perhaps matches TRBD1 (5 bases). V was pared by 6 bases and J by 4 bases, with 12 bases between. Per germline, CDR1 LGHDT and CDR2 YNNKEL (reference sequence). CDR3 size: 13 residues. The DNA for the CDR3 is TGTGCCAGCAGGATCGGGACGGTCACTGAAGCTTTCTTT. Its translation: CASRIGTVTEAFF.

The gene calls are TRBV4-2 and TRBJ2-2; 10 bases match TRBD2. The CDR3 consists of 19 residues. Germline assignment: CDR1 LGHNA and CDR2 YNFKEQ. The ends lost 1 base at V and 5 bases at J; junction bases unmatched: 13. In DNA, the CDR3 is TGTGCCAGCAGCCAAGGGGTCACTAGCGGGGACCCCGGGACCGGGGAGCTGTTTTTT. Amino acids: CASSQGVTSGDPGTGELFF.

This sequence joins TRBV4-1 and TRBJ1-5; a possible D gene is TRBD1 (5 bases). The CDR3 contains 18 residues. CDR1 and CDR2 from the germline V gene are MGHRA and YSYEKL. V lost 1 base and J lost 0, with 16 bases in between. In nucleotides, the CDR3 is TGCGCCAGCAGCCAAGTTGTGGGGGTGACAGATAGCAATCAGCCCCAGCATTTT. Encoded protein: CASSQVVGVTDSNQPQHF.

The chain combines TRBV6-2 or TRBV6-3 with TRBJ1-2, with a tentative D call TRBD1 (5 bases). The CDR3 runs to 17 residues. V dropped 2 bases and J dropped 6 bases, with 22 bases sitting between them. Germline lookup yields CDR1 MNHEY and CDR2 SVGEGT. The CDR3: CASSYGLFRDLPNGYTF. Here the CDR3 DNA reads TGTGCCAGCAGTTACGGCTTATTCAGGGACTTACCAAATGGCTACACCTTC.

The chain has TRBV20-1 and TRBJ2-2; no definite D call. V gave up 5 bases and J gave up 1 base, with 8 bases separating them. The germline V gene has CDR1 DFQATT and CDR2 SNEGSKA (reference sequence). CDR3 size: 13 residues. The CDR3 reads CSAGTVNTGELFF. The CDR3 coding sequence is TGCAGTGCTGGTACAGTGAACACCGGGGAGCTGTTTTTT.

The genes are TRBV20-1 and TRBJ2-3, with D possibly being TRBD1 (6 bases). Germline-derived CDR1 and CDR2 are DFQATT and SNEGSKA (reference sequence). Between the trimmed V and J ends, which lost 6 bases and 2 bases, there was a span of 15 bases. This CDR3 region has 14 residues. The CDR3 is CSATGNLATDTQYF. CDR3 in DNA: TGCAGTGCCACAGGGAATTTGGCCACAGATACGCAGTATTTT.

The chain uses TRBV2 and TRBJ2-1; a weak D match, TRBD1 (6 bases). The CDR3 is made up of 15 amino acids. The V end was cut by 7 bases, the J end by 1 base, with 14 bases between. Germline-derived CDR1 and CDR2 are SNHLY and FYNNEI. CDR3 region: CASISQGSSYNEQFF. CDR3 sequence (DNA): TGTGCCAGCATAAGCCAGGGGAGTTCCTACAATGAGCAGTTCTTC.

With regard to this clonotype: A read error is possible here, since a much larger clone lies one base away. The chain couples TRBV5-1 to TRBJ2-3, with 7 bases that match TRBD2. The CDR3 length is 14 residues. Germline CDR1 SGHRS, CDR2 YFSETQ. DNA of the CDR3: TGCGCCAGCAGCTTGGGGGAGGGCACAGATACGGAGTATTTT. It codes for CASSLGEGTDTEYF.

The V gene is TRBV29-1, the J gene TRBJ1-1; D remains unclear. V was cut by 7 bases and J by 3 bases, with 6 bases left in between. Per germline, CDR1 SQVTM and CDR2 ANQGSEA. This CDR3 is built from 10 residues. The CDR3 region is CSAGDTEAFF. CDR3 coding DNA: TGCAGCGCCGGGGACACTGAAGCTTTCTTT.

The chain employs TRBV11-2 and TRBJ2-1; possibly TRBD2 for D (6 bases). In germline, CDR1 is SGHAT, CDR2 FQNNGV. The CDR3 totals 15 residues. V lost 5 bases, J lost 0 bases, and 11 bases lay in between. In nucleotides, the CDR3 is TGTGCCAGCAGCCCGGGGGATAACTCCTACAATGAGCAGTTCTTC. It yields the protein CASSPGDNSYNEQFF.

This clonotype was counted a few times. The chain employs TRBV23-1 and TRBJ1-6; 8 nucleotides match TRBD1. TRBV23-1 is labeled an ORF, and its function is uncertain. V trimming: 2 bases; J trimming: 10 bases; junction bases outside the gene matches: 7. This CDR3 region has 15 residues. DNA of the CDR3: TGCGCCAGCAGTCAACCGACAGGGGTAGGGTCACCCCTCCACTTT. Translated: CASSQPTGVGSPLHF.

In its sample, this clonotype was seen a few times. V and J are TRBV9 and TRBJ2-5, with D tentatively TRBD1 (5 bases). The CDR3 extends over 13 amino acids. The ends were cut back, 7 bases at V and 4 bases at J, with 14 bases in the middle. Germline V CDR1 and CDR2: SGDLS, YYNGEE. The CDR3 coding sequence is TGTGCCAGCCCAGGGCAGGCGAGAGAGACCCAGTACTTC. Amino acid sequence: CASPGQARETQYF.

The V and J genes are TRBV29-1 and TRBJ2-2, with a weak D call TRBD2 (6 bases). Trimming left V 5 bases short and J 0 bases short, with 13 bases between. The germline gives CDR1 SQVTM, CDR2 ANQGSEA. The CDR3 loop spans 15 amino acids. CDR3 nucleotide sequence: TGCAGCGTTATCCCGGGACTCTCGAACACCGGGGAGCTGTTTTTT. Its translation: CSVIPGLSNTGELFF.

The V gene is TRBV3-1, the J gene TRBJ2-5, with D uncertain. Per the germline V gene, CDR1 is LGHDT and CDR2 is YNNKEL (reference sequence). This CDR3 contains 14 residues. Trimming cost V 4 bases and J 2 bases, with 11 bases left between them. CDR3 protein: CASSPPAKQETQYF. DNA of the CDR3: TGTGCCAGCAGCCCGCCCGCAAAACAAGAGACCCAGTACTTC.

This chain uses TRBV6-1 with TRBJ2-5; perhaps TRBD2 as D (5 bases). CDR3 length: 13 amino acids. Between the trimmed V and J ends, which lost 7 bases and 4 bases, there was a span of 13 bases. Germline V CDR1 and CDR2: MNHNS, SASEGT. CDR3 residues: CASKKGGAETQYF. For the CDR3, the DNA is TGTGCCAGCAAGAAAGGAGGAGCAGAGACCCAGTACTTC.

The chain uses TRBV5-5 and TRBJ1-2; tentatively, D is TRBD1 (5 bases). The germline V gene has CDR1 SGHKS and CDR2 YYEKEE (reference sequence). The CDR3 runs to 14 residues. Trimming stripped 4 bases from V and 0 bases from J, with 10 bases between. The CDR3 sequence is CASSRTPTNYGYTF. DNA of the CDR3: TGTGCCAGCAGCCGGACACCCACTAACTATGGCTACACCTTC.

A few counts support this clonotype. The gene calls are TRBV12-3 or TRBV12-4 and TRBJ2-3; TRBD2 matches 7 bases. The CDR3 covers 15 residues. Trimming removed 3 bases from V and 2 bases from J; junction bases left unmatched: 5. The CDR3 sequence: CASSFGGGLTDTQYF. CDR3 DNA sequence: TGTGCCAGCAGTTTTGGGGGAGGGCTCACAGATACGCAGTATTTT.

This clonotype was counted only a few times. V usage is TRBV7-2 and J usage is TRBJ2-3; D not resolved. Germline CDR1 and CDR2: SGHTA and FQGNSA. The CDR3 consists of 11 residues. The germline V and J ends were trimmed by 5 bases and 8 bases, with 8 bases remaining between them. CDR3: CASSPGRTQYF. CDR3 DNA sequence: TGTGCCAGCAGCCCTGGCCGTACGCAGTATTTT.

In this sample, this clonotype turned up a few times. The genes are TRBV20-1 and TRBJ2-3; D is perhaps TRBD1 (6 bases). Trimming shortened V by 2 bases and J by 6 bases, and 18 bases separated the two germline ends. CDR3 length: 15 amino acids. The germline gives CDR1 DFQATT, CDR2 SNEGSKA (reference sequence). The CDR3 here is CSARPLSGVVDTQYF. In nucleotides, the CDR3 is TGCAGTGCTAGACCCCTATCAGGGGTTGTGGATACGCAGTATTTT.

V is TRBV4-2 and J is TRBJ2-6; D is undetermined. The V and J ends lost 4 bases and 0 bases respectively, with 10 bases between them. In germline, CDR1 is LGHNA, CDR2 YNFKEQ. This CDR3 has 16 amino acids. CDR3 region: CASSRADFSGANVLTF. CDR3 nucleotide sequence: TGTGCCAGCAGCCGAGCAGACTTCTCTGGGGCCAACGTCCTGACTTTC.

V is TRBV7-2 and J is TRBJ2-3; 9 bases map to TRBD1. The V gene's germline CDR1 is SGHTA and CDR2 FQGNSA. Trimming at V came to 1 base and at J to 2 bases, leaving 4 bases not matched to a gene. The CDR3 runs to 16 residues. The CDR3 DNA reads TGTGCCAGCAGCTTAGACGGACAGGGGTACACAGATACGCAGTATTTT. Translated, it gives CASSLDGQGYTDTQYF. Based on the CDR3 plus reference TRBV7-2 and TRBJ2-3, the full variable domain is GAGVSQSPSNKVTEKGKDVELRCDPISGHTALYWYRQSLGQGLEFLIYFQGNSAPDKSGLPSDRFSAERTGGSVSTLTIQRTQQEDSAVYLCASSLDGQGYTDTQYFGPGTRLTVL.